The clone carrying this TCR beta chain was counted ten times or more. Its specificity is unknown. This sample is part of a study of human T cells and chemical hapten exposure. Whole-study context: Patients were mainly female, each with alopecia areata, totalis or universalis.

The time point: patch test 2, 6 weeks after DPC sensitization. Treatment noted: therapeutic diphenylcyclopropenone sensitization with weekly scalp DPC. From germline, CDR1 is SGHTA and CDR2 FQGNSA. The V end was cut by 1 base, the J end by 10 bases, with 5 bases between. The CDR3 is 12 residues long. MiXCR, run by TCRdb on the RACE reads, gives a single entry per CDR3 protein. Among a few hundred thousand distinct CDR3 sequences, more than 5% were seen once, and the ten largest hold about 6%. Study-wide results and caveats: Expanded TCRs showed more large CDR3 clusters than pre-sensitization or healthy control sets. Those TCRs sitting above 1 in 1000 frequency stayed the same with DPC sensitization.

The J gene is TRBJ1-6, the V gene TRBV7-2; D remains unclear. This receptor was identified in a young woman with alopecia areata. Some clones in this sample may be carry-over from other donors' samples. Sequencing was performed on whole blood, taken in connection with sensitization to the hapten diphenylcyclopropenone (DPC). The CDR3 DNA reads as TGTGCCAGCAGCTTAGGGGAGTCACCCCTCCACTTT. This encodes CASSLGESPLHF.